This paragraph reports one T cell receptor beta chain. No antigen is known for it. Trimming took 6 bases from V and 7 from J; bases not matched to a gene: 21. Germline V gene sequence: CDR1 MNHEY, CDR2 SMNVEV (reference sequence). The CDR3 contains 19 residues. This specimen belongs to a study of T cell responses to AZD1222 COVID-19 vaccine. Study findings and constraints: As reported, nearly half of all spike-specific TCRs target variant regions that are unmutated. At study baseline, merely six AZD1222 recipients were seropositive. Females made up more of the donors, who were largely white British, and clonal diversity may have come out too low.

Sequencing used immunoSEQ multiplex PCR; TCRdb keeps in-frame clones, though not all of them. The repertoire holds tens of thousands of clones, about 89% seen once, with 2% to 3% in the top ten. The gene calls are TRBV27 and TRBJ2-1; 10 positions agree with TRBD1. This sequence originates from an adult in good health. This specimen consisted of peripheral blood, obtained on day 0 of AZD1222 vaccination. CDR3 DNA sequence: TGTGCCAGCAGCACCGAAGCCGCCACTCCGGGACAGGGGTTGAATGAGCAGTTCTTC. Protein product: CASSTEAATPGQGLNEQFF.